The 26 T cell receptor beta chains below were found in one sample sequenced in a study of PD-1 blockade in mismatch repair-deficient tumors. Some clones are missing from TCRdb's copy, which holds only in-frame ones; the method was immunoSEQ multiplex PCR. The table lists about 40,000 clones, 80% to 90% of them singletons. The sample consisted of peripheral blood, taken roughly 76 weeks after starting pembrolizumab. Every receptor here comes from an adult with mismatch repair-deficient cancer.

This clone has just a few counts. This chain joins TRBV14 and TRBJ2-5, with D perhaps TRBD1 (6 bases). The CDR3 runs 17 residues. V dropped 4 bases and J dropped 1 base, with 19 bases sitting between them. Germline CDR1 SGHDN, CDR2 FVKESK. The DNA of the CDR3 is TGTGCCAGCAGCCCCCTCCCGACAGGAACATTCCAAGAGACCCAGTACTTC. This translates into CASSPLPTGTFQETQYF.

This clone was observed a few times. This chain joins TRBV21-1 and TRBJ1-5; TRBD1, the table's D call, was not compared with the DNA. TRBV21-1 is tagged as a pseudogene. CDR3 length: 16 amino acids. Written as DNA, the CDR3 is TGTGCCAGCAGCACCATGGGACATCCTAGCAATCAGCCCCAGCATTTT. It specifies CASSTMGHPSNQPQHF.

This clone was counted a single time. This rearrangement joins TRBV5-1 to TRBJ2-1; 12 positions agree with TRBD1. CDR1 SGHRS and CDR2 YFSETQ come from the germline V gene. Trimming at V came to 5 bases and at J to 6 bases, leaving 9 bases not matched to a gene. This CDR3 spans 16 amino acids. The CDR3 protein is CASSSTGTGGVNEQFF. CDR3 nucleotide sequence: TGCGCCAGCAGTTCGACCGGGACAGGGGGCGTCAATGAGCAGTTCTTC.

The CDR3 region has the DNA TGTGCCAGCTCACTTGGACTAGCGGGGGCCGGAACCGGGGAGCTGTTTTTT. Protein: CASSLGLAGAGTGELFF. This chain uses TRBV18 with TRBJ2-2, with TRBD2 identical over 13 bases. Germline loops: CDR1 KGHSH, CDR2 LQKENI. The CDR3 is made up of 17 amino acids. J gave up 5 bases and V 4 bases, and 7 bases lay outside the gene matches.

This chain uses TRBV13 with TRBJ1-3; D possibly corresponds to TRBD1 (5 bases). The V end was cut by 6 bases, the J end by 0 bases, with 21 bases between. CDR1 PRHDT and CDR2 FYEKMQ come from the germline V gene (reference sequence). The CDR3 loop spans 18 amino acids. CDR3 protein: CASRPLKTALSSGNTIYF. DNA of the CDR3: TGTGCCAGCAGACCTCTTAAGACAGCTTTGAGCTCTGGAAACACCATATATTTT.

A single count supports this clone. This chain uses TRBV28 with TRBJ2-7, with D perhaps matching TRBD2 (5 bases). The germline gives CDR1 MDHEN, CDR2 SYDVKM. The CDR3 contains 11 residues. V lost 4 bases to trimming and J lost 4 bases, with 5 bases between them. The CDR3 DNA reads TGTGCCAGCAGTTGGAGGTACGAGCAGTACTTC. Its protein is CASSWRYEQYF.

The rearrangement uses TRBV6-5 and TRBJ1-4; D is possibly TRBD1 (5 bases). Germline V CDR1 and CDR2: MNHEY, SVGAGI. Trimming left V 6 bases short and J 2 bases short, with 13 bases between. This CDR3 is built from 15 residues. The CDR3 nucleotides are TGTGCCAGCAGAAAGCAGGGCCCTACTAATGAAAAACTGTTTTTT. This sequence encodes CASRKQGPTNEKLFF.

The chain links TRBV5-6 to TRBJ1-1; D may be TRBD1 (5 bases). The CDR3 runs to 17 residues. The ends were cut back, 1 base at V and 4 bases at J, with 20 bases in the middle. Germline assignment: CDR1 SGHDT and CDR2 YYEEEE. CDR3 sequence (DNA): TGTGCCAGCAGCTTGCTCGGCCTGATATCAGGGAGCACTGAAGCTTTCTTT. Its translation: CASSLLGLISGSTEAFF.

The CDR3 loop reads CASRVSTGRRPNTEAFF. DNA for the CDR3: TGCGCCAGCAGAGTCTCTACCGGACGGCGTCCGAACACTGAAGCTTTCTTT. The chain employs TRBV5-1 and TRBJ1-1; D gene ambiguous. The CDR3 spans 17 residues. V gave up 5 bases and J gave up 1 base, with 21 bases separating them. Looked up from germline, CDR1 is SGHRS and CDR2 is YFSETQ.

The rearrangement links TRBV11-2 to TRBJ2-7; the D call may be TRBD1 or TRBD2 (5 bases each). Germline CDR1 and CDR2: SGHAT and FQNNGV. This CDR3 is built from 15 residues. V was cut by 3 bases and J by 1 base, with 13 bases left in between. CDR3 bases: TGTGCCAGCAGCTTGCAAGAGGGGAGTTCCTACGAGCAGTACTTC. Amino acid sequence: CASSLQEGSSYEQYF.

The CDR3 nucleotides read TGCGCCAGCAGCTTGGACTTAGGGGGTACCAATGAAAAACTGTTTTTT. Residues: CASSLDLGGTNEKLFF. The chain employs TRBV5-1 and TRBJ1-4; perhaps TRBD1 as D (6 bases). Germline V gene data show CDR1 as SGHRS and CDR2 as YFSETQ. The V end was cut by 0 bases, the J end by 5 bases, with 14 bases between. CDR3 length: 16 amino acids.

The chain recombines TRBV4-1 with TRBJ2-7; no reliable D call. This CDR3 region has 16 residues. The germline V gene has CDR1 MGHRA and CDR2 YSYEKL. Trimming left V 1 base short and J 5 bases short, with 18 bases between. The CDR3 protein is CASSQAISRVFDEQYF. As DNA, the CDR3 is TGCGCCAGCAGCCAAGCTATAAGCAGAGTTTTCGACGAGCAGTACTTC.

In its sample, this clone is medium-sized. The chain uses TRBV27 and TRBJ2-7; 7 nucleotides align to TRBD1. Germline loops: CDR1 MNHEY, CDR2 SMNVEV (reference sequence). V trimming: 9 bases; J trimming: 6 bases; junction bases outside the gene matches: 5. The length of the CDR3 is 11 residues. For the CDR3, the DNA is TGTGCCAGTAGACAGGGTATCGAGCAGTACTTC. Amino acids: CASRQGIEQYF.

The chain uses TRBV29-1 and TRBJ1-1; no firm D call. Deletions cut 7 bases from V and 6 bases from J, with 12 bases between. The CDR3 totals 11 residues. Germline CDR1 reads SQVTM; CDR2 reads ANQGSEA. The CDR3 coding sequence is TGCAGCGCAGACCGAGGCCCTGAAGCTTTCTTT. Translated: CSADRGPEAFF.

The V and J genes are TRBV28 and TRBJ2-7; 14 nucleotides match TRBD2. The CDR3 runs 16 residues. Germline V CDR1 and CDR2: MDHEN, SYDVKM. The J segment lost 2 bases and the V segment lost 4 bases, leaving 4 bases of the junction unmatched. The CDR3, as DNA: TGTGCCAGCAGTTGGACTAGCGGGAGGCTGGCCTACGAGCAGTACTTC. Encoded protein: CASSWTSGRLAYEQYF.

The chain couples TRBV9 to TRBJ2-1, with 13 bases that match TRBD2. Germline values: CDR1 SGDLS, CDR2 YYNGEE. Trimming removed 3 bases from V and 5 bases from J; junction bases left unmatched: 5. This CDR3 comprises 16 residues. In nucleotides, the CDR3 is TGTGCCAGCAGCGGGACGACTAGCGGGAGGAACAATGAGCAGTTCTTC. The encoded protein is CASSGTTSGRNNEQFF.

V usage is TRBV7-2 and J usage is TRBJ1-6, with 8 bases lining up with TRBD1. The V segment lost 4 bases and the J segment 7 bases; nucleotides outside the gene matches: 6. The CDR3 loop spans 15 amino acids. Germline lookup yields CDR1 SGHTA and CDR2 FQGNSA. The CDR3 loop reads CASSSPTGENSPLHF. DNA for the CDR3: TGTGCCAGCAGCTCACCGACAGGGGAAAATTCACCCCTCCACTTT.

In this sample, this clone turned up once. This chain uses TRBV7-9 with TRBJ2-1, with a possible D match to TRBD1 (6 bases). V dropped 7 bases and J dropped 3 bases, with 13 bases sitting between them. The CDR3 spans 14 residues. CDR1 and CDR2 (germline): SEHNR, FQNEAQ (reference sequence). CDR3 nucleotides: TGTGCCAGCACCCCCCTCAGGGGCTACAATGAGCAGTTCTTC. It encodes CASTPLRGYNEQFF.

The genes are TRBV11-2 and TRBJ2-7; D possibly corresponds to TRBD1 (5 bases). V was pared by 5 bases and J by 1 base, with 12 bases between. The CDR3 loop spans 14 amino acids. Germline CDR1 reads SGHAT; CDR2 reads FQNNGV. The CDR3 is CASSIGRVSYEQYF. CDR3 coding DNA: TGTGCCAGCAGCATCGGCAGGGTTTCCTACGAGCAGTACTTC. The entire variable domain, with the rest obtained from reference TRBV11-2 and TRBJ2-7, is as follows: EAGVAQSPRYKIIEKRQSVAFWCNPISGHATLYWYQQILGQGPKLLIQFQNNGVVDDSQLPKDRFSAERLKGVDSTLKIQPAKLEDSAVYLCASSIGRVSYEQYFGPGTRLTVT.

The chain has TRBV10-3 and TRBJ2-5, with 8 bases matching TRBD2. Germline lookup yields CDR1 ENHRY and CDR2 SYGVKD. V lost 2 bases to trimming and J lost 2 bases; unmatched junction nucleotides: 4. CDR3 length: 15 amino acids. In DNA, the CDR3 is TGTGCCATCAGTGAGGCAATAGCGGGACAAGAGACCCAGTACTTC. Its translation: CAISEAIAGQETQYF.

The chain recombines TRBV18 with TRBJ2-5; unclear D gene. In germline, CDR1 is KGHSH, CDR2 LQKENI. Trimming removed 4 bases at V and 5 bases at J, with 8 bases between. CDR3 length: 12 amino acids. The CDR3 bases are TGTGCCAGCTCACTCGATCGGGAGACCCAGTACTTC. Its protein is CASSLDRETQYF.

This clone has only one observation. The genes are TRBV10-3 and TRBJ2-5; 14 nucleotides agree with TRBD2. The CDR3 is made up of 16 amino acids. After removal of 6 bases from V and 4 bases from J, the junction contained 7 bases not matched to a gene. Germline CDR1 and CDR2: ENHRY and SYGVKD. CDR3 sequence reads: CAISGTSGRRGETQYF. The CDR3 bases are TGTGCCATCAGCGGGACTAGCGGGAGAAGAGGAGAGACCCAGTACTTC.

V usage is TRBV10-3 and J usage is TRBJ1-1; D gene unclear. The length of the CDR3 is 14 residues. Trimming cost V 5 bases and J 5 bases, with 15 bases left between them. Germline CDR1 reads ENHRY; CDR2 reads SYGVKD. CDR3 region: CAISQRPPETEAFF. The CDR3 DNA sequence: TGTGCCATCAGTCAGAGGCCGCCGGAAACTGAAGCTTTCTTT.

This chain links TRBV7-9 with TRBJ1-2; a weak D match, TRBD1 (5 bases). V was cut by 1 base and J by 6 bases, with 9 bases left in between. The length of the CDR3 is 13 residues. CDR1 is SEHNR, CDR2 FQNEAQ, per germline (reference sequence). In DNA form, the CDR3 reads TGTGCCAGCAGCTTAGTTGCAGGGAATGGCTACACCTTC. It yields the protein CASSLVAGNGYTF.

The CDR3, as DNA: TGTGCCAGCAGCTTATCACTGCCCCCCGGCTACACCTTC. This translates into CASSLSLPPGYTF. V is TRBV7-2 and J is TRBJ1-2; unclear D gene. V dropped 2 bases and J dropped 8 bases, with 12 bases sitting between them. The CDR3 consists of 13 residues. Germline assignment: CDR1 SGHTA and CDR2 FQGNSA.

The chain recombines TRBV28 with TRBJ1-2; TRBD1 matches at 7 bases. The CDR3 length is 14 residues. J was trimmed by 7 bases and V by 6 bases; bases with no gene match: 11. Germline V gives CDR1 MDHEN, CDR2 SYDVKM. CDR3 amino acids: CASRRDSRAGGYTF. The CDR3 region has the DNA TGTGCCAGCAGGCGGGACAGCCGGGCTGGTGGCTACACCTTC.